The rows below give T cell receptor beta chains drawn from one sample of a study of blood T cell repertoires in COVID-19. The repertoire was sequenced with immunoSEQ multiplex PCR; TCRdb's copy has only in-frame clones and lacks some. This table holds 29,000 or so clones, approximately 90% found once. The sequencing sample was made of peripheral blood. These receptors were collected from a man in his fifties or sixties with active COVID-19. Both conserved end residues are part of each CDR3. The order of the fields is clone size, V gene, D gene, J gene, CDR3 protein, CDR3 DNA. A D gene is named only where the DNA matches it firmly. The size entry is marked missing in some rows and otherwise reads once, few, many or a size class.

clone size: NA
V gene: TRBV5-4
D gene: NA
J gene: TRBJ2-7
CDR3 protein: CASSLGPGGYEQYF
CDR3 DNA: TGTGCCAGCAGCTTGGGTCCCGGAGGGTACGAGCAGTACTTC

clone size: NA
V gene: TRBV4-2
D gene: TRBD2
J gene: TRBJ2-3
CDR3 protein: CASSQGIAGDLRTDTQYF
CDR3 DNA: TGTGCCAGCAGCCAAGGTATAGCGGGAGATCTTCGCACAGATACGCAGTATTTT

clone size: NA
V gene: TRBV28
D gene: TRBD1
J gene: TRBJ1-1
CDR3 protein: CASSPGGVQGWGEAFF
CDR3 DNA: TGTGCCAGCAGCCCAGGGGGCGTGCAGGGTTGGGGTGAAGCTTTCTTT

clone size: NA
V gene: TRBV18
D gene: TRBD2
J gene: TRBJ2-1
CDR3 protein: CASSPKREGYNEQFF
CDR3 DNA: TGTGCCAGCTCCCCCAAGCGGGAGGGTTACAATGAGCAGTTCTTC

clone size: NA
V gene: TRBV9
D gene: NA
J gene: TRBJ2-1
CDR3 protein: CASSPSSSLTLGTGSYNEQFF
CDR3 DNA: TGTGCCAGCAGCCCTAGTAGTAGCTTAACACTCGGGACTGGATCCTACAATGAGCAGTTCTTC

clone size: NA
V gene: TRBV29-1
D gene: NA
J gene: TRBJ1-2
CDR3 protein: CSVDRTGIYGYTF
CDR3 DNA: TGCAGCGTTGATCGGACGGGAATCTATGGCTACACCTTC

clone size: NA
V gene: TRBV28
D gene: NA
J gene: TRBJ2-7
CDR3 protein: CASSSNSYEQYF
CDR3 DNA: TGTGCCAGCAGTTCCAACTCCTACGAGCAGTACTTC

clone size: NA
V gene: TRBV5-8
D gene: TRBD2
J gene: TRBJ2-1
CDR3 protein: CASSLAPGGPGFF
CDR3 DNA: TGTGCCAGCAGCTTGGCCCCGGGAGGGCCGGGATTCTTC

clone size: NA
V gene: TRBV27
D gene: TRBD1
J gene: TRBJ1-1
CDR3 protein: CASSLRDRDSGAFF
CDR3 DNA: TGTGCCAGCAGTTTAAGGGACAGGGATTCAGGAGCTTTCTTT

clone size: once
V gene: TRBV6-5
D gene: NA
J gene: TRBJ1-1
CDR3 protein: CASNRNRALNTEAFF
CDR3 DNA: TGTGCCAGCAACCGGAACAGGGCCTTGAACACTGAAGCTTTCTTT

clone size: NA
V gene: TRBV9
D gene: NA
J gene: TRBJ1-4
CDR3 protein: CASSVEVTPNEKLFF
CDR3 DNA: TGTGCCAGCAGCGTAGAAGTGACACCTAATGAAAAACTGTTTTTT

clone size: few
V gene: TRBV6-5
D gene: TRBD1
J gene: TRBJ1-4
CDR3 protein: CASRDRSINEKLFF
CDR3 DNA: TGTGCCAGCAGGGACAGGTCAATTAATGAAAAACTGTTTTTT

clone size: NA
V gene: TRBV3-1/TRBV3-2
D gene: NA
J gene: TRBJ1-6
CDR3 protein: CASSANGQFNSPLHF
CDR3 DNA: TGTGCCAGCAGCGCAAATGGACAGTTCAATTCACCCCTCCACTTT

clone size: NA
V gene: TRBV5-4
D gene: TRBD1
J gene: TRBJ2-5
CDR3 protein: CASSKTGTETQYF
CDR3 DNA: TGTGCCAGCAGTAAGACAGGGACAGAGACCCAGTACTTC

clone size: once
V gene: TRBV5-1
D gene: NA
J gene: TRBJ2-3
CDR3 protein: CASSLYRGTDTQYF
CDR3 DNA: TGCGCCAGCAGCTTGTACAGGGGCACAGATACGCAGTATTTT

clone size: NA
V gene: TRBV9
D gene: NA
J gene: TRBJ2-7
CDR3 protein: CASSVDGGSYEQYF
CDR3 DNA: TGTGCCAGCAGCGTAGACGGGGGATCCTACGAGCAGTACTTC

clone size: NA
V gene: TRBV5-4
D gene: NA
J gene: TRBJ1-5
CDR3 protein: CASSSGLGGNQPQHF
CDR3 DNA: TGTGCCAGCAGCTCAGGGCTGGGTGGCAATCAGCCCCAGCATTTT

clone size: NA
V gene: TRBV21-1
D gene: NA
J gene: TRBJ1-4
CDR3 protein: CASRFYGTENEKLFF
CDR3 DNA: TGTGCCAGCAGGTTCTATGGGACAGAGAATGAAAAACTGTTTTTT

clone size: NA
V gene: TRBV5-1
D gene: NA
J gene: TRBJ2-5
CDR3 protein: CASSRTGTPQETQYF
CDR3 DNA: TGCGCCAGCAGCCGGACCGGGACACCACAAGAGACCCAGTACTTC

clone size: NA
V gene: TRBV5-1
D gene: NA
J gene: TRBJ1-5
CDR3 protein: CASSYDGSNQPQHF
CDR3 DNA: TGCGCCAGCAGCTACGACGGGAGCAATCAGCCCCAGCATTTT

clone size: NA
V gene: TRBV2
D gene: NA
J gene: TRBJ1-2
CDR3 protein: CASTTENYGYTF
CDR3 DNA: TGTGCCAGCACCACAGAGAACTATGGCTACACCTTC

clone size: NA
V gene: TRBV18
D gene: NA
J gene: TRBJ1-1
CDR3 protein: CASSLQRETEAFF
CDR3 DNA: TGTGCCAGCTCCCTGCAGAGGGAGACTGAAGCTTTCTTT

clone size: NA
V gene: TRBV15
D gene: NA
J gene: TRBJ2-7
CDR3 protein: CATSRDRRNTKYEQYF
CDR3 DNA: TGTGCCACCAGCAGAGATCGGAGGAATACTAAATACGAGCAGTACTTC

clone size: NA
V gene: TRBV19
D gene: TRBD1
J gene: TRBJ1-2
CDR3 protein: CASSIITGGTNYGYTF
CDR3 DNA: TGTGCCAGTAGTATTATCACAGGGGGAACTAACTATGGCTACACCTTC

clone size: NA
V gene: TRBV28
D gene: TRBD1
J gene: TRBJ1-5
CDR3 protein: CASSGPGQGNQPQHF
CDR3 DNA: TGTGCCAGCAGCGGACCGGGACAGGGCAATCAGCCCCAGCATTTT

clone size: NA
V gene: TRBV10-2
D gene: NA
J gene: TRBJ1-5
CDR3 protein: CATADSNPNQPQHF
CDR3 DNA: TGCGCCACCGCGGACAGCAACCCAAATCAGCCCCAGCATTTT

clone size: NA
V gene: TRBV5-6
D gene: NA
J gene: TRBJ2-1
CDR3 protein: CASSLKRSSYNEQFF
CDR3 DNA: TGTGCCAGCAGCCTGAAGCGGAGCTCCTACAATGAGCAGTTCTTC

clone size: NA
V gene: TRBV19
D gene: TRBD1
J gene: TRBJ1-4
CDR3 protein: CASSIAGLGGPPLNEKLFF
CDR3 DNA: TGTGCCAGTAGTATAGCGGGCCTAGGGGGCCCTCCTCTTAATGAAAAACTGTTTTTT

clone size: NA
V gene: TRBV2
D gene: TRBD2
J gene: TRBJ2-7
CDR3 protein: CASGTTFSYEQYF
CDR3 DNA: TGTGCCAGCGGGACTACCTTTTCCTACGAGCAGTACTTC

clone size: NA
V gene: TRBV11-2
D gene: NA
J gene: TRBJ2-7
CDR3 protein: CASSLQGGPYEQYF
CDR3 DNA: TGTGCCAGCAGCTTGCAGGGGGGCCCCTACGAGCAGTACTTC

clone size: NA
V gene: TRBV27
D gene: TRBD1
J gene: TRBJ1-1
CDR3 protein: CASSRQGWTEAFF
CDR3 DNA: TGTGCCAGCAGTAGACAGGGGTGGACTGAAGCTTTCTTT

clone size: NA
V gene: TRBV15
D gene: NA
J gene: TRBJ2-7
CDR3 protein: CATSRVGGAYEQYF
CDR3 DNA: TGTGCCACCAGCAGAGTAGGGGGGGCCTACGAGCAGTACTTC

clone size: NA
V gene: TRBV4-2
D gene: TRBD1
J gene: TRBJ2-7
CDR3 protein: CASSQGTGGSYEQYF
CDR3 DNA: TGTGCCAGCAGCCAAGGGACAGGGGGCTCCTACGAGCAGTACTTC

clone size: NA
V gene: TRBV28
D gene: NA
J gene: TRBJ1-1
CDR3 protein: CASSLLAGATEAFF
CDR3 DNA: TGTGCCAGCAGTTTACTCGCAGGGGCCACTGAAGCTTTCTTT

clone size: NA
V gene: TRBV11-2
D gene: TRBD2
J gene: TRBJ2-1
CDR3 protein: CASSLVGTSGYNEQFF
CDR3 DNA: TGTGCCAGCAGCTTAGTAGGGACTAGCGGTTACAATGAGCAGTTCTTC

clone size: NA
V gene: TRBV10-1
D gene: TRBD2
J gene: TRBJ2-1
CDR3 protein: CASSVGTSGYNEQFF
CDR3 DNA: TGCGCCAGCAGTGTCGGGACTAGCGGATACAATGAGCAGTTCTTC

clone size: NA
V gene: TRBV2
D gene: TRBD2
J gene: TRBJ2-2
CDR3 protein: CASTSGKNTGELFF
CDR3 DNA: TGTGCCAGCACCAGCGGGAAGAACACCGGGGAGCTGTTTTTT

clone size: NA
V gene: TRBV2
D gene: TRBD1
J gene: TRBJ1-1
CDR3 protein: CASIGTGSTEAFF
CDR3 DNA: TGTGCCAGCATAGGGACAGGGAGCACTGAAGCTTTCTTT

clone size: NA
V gene: TRBV3-1/TRBV3-2
D gene: TRBD1
J gene: TRBJ2-5
CDR3 protein: CASSQDEKGQSKMKTQYF
CDR3 DNA: TGTGCCAGCAGCCAAGATGAGAAGGGACAGAGTAAAATGAAGACCCAGTACTTC

clone size: NA
V gene: TRBV9
D gene: TRBD1
J gene: TRBJ2-7
CDR3 protein: CASSSTTGVGEQYF
CDR3 DNA: TGTGCCAGCAGCTCAACGACAGGGGTAGGCGAGCAGTACTTC

clone size: NA
V gene: TRBV11-3
D gene: NA
J gene: TRBJ1-1
CDR3 protein: CASSLRQNTEAFF
CDR3 DNA: TGTGCCAGCAGCTTACGACAGAACACTGAAGCTTTCTTT

clone size: NA
V gene: TRBV2
D gene: NA
J gene: TRBJ1-2
CDR3 protein: CASSKEGGNYGYTF
CDR3 DNA: TGTGCCAGCAGTAAGGAGGGAGGGAACTATGGCTACACCTTC